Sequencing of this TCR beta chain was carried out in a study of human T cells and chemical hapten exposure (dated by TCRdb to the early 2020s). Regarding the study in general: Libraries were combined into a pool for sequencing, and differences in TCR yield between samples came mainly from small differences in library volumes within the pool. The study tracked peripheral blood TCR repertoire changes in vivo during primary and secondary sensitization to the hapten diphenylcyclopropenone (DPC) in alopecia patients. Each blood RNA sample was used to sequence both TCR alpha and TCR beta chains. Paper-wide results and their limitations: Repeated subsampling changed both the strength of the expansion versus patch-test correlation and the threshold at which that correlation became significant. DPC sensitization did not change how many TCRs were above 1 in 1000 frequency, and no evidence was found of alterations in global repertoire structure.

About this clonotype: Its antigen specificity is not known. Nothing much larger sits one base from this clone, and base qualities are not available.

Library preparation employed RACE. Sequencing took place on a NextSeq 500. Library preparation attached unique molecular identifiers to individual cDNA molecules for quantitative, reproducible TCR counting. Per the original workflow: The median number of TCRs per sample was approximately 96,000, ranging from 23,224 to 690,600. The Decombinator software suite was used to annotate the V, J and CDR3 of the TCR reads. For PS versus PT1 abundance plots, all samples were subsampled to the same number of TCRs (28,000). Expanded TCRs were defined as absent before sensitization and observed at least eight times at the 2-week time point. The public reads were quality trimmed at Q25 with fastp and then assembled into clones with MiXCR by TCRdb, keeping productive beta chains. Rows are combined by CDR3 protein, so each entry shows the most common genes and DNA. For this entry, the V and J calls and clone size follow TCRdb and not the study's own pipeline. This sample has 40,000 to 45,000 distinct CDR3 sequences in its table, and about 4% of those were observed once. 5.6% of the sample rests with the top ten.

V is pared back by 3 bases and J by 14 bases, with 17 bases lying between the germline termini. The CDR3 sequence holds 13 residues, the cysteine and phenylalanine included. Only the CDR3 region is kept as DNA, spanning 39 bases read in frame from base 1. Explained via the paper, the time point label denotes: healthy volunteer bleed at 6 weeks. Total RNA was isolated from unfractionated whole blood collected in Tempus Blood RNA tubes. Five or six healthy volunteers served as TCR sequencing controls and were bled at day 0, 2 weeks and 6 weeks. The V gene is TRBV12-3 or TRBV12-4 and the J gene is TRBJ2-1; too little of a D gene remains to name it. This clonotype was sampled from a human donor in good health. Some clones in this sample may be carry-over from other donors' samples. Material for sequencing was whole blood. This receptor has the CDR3 CASSLSVFYAKFF. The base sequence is TGTGCCAGCAGTTTGTCCGTTTTCTACGCGAAGTTCTTC.